A selection of T cell receptor beta chains follows, all from one sample in a study of Graves' ophthalmopathy and Graves' hyperthyroidism. From the multiplex PCR reads, TCRdb called clonotypes with MiXCR, one entry per CDR3 protein. The sample includes some 750,000 distinct CDR3 sequences, roughly 40% of them seen just once. What was sequenced was peripheral blood. These receptors all come from an adult man with Graves' ophthalmopathy. Each CDR3 is given with its conserved first and last residue. A D gene is named only where the DNA matches it firmly. Only some rows state a clone size, as once, few, many or a class for expanded clones.

CASSYEPPRNEQYF,TGTGCCAGCAGCTACGAACCTCCCCGGAACGAGCAGTACTTC,TRBJ2-7,NA,14,NA,TRBV7-9
CASSSSGGEQFF,TGTGCCAGCAGCTCCTCTGGGGGGGAGCAGTTCTTC,TRBJ2-1,NA,12,NA,TRBV7-9
CASSPHSGTEINTIYF,TGTGCCAGCAGCCCTCATTCCGGGACAGAAATAAACACCATATATTTT,TRBJ1-3,many,16,TRBD1,TRBV9
CASSHTNRAETQYF,TGTGCCAGCAGCCATACAAACAGGGCAGAGACCCAGTACTTC,TRBJ2-5,NA,14,NA,TRBV5-8
CASSFGTGSDQPQHF,TGTGCCAGCAGTTTCGGGACAGGGTCGGATCAGCCCCAGCATTTT,TRBJ1-5,NA,15,TRBD1,TRBV24-1
CASTQGSGANVLTF,TGTGCCAGCACACAGGGTTCTGGGGCCAACGTCCTGACTTTC,TRBJ2-6,many,14,NA,TRBV7-8
CASSGQGGNTEAFF,TGTGCCAGCTCGGGACAGGGAGGGAACACTGAAGCTTTCTTT,TRBJ1-1,many,14,TRBD1,TRBV7-9
CASRVDMNTEAFF,TGTGCCAGCAGGGTAGACATGAACACTGAAGCTTTCTTT,TRBJ1-1,many,13,NA,TRBV12-3/TRBV12-4
CASSRGTGVTDTQYF,TGTGCCAGCAGTAGAGGGACAGGCGTCACAGATACGCAGTATTTT,TRBJ2-3,NA,15,TRBD1,TRBV7-9
CASTDAYTEAFF,TGCGCCAGCACCGACGCGTACACTGAAGCTTTCTTT,TRBJ1-1,few,12,NA,TRBV5-1
CASSQGTSGRSEQYF,TGCGCCAGCAGCCAAGGGACTAGCGGGAGGTCCGAGCAGTACTTC,TRBJ2-7,few,15,TRBD2,TRBV11-2
CASSIRDSSSGANVLTF,TGTGCCAGTAGTATCCGGGACAGTAGCTCTGGGGCCAACGTCCTGACTTTC,TRBJ2-6,NA,17,TRBD1,TRBV19
CASSLSSGLYGYTF,TGTGCCAGCAGCCTTTCATCGGGTCTTTATGGCTACACCTTC,TRBJ1-2,few,14,NA,TRBV11-2
CASSFGPGSFDYSPLHF,TGTGCCAGCAGCTTCGGACCGGGCTCTTTTGATTATTCACCCCTCCACTTT,TRBJ1-6,NA,17,NA,TRBV11-2
CASSGTSGAWEKLFF,TGTGCCAGCAGTGGGACTAGCGGGGCGTGGGAAAAACTGTTTTTT,TRBJ1-4,NA,15,NA,TRBV2
CASSLPGQGLGQPQHF,TGTGCCAGCAGCTTACCGGGACAGGGTTTGGGTCAGCCCCAGCATTTT,TRBJ1-5,few,16,TRBD1,TRBV7-2
CASKKGRTGGSNQPQHF,TGTGCCAGTAAAAAAGGTCGGACAGGGGGGAGCAATCAGCCCCAGCATTTT,TRBJ1-5,NA,17,TRBD1,TRBV19
CASSRDGEAREKLFF,TGTGCCAGCAGCCGGGACGGTGAAGCACGTGAAAAACTGTTTTTT,TRBJ1-4,many,15,NA,TRBV7-2
CASSFSGGGQDPQYF,TGTGCCAGCAGCTTTAGCGGGGGGGGGCAAGACCCCCAGTACTTC,TRBJ2-5,few,15,TRBD2,TRBV7-9
CSVEWLAGVASEQYF,TGCAGCGTTGAATGGCTAGCCGGGGTGGCGAGTGAGCAGTACTTC,TRBJ2-7,few,15,NA,TRBV29-1
CSAIEGYSNQPQHF,TGCAGTGCTATTGAGGGTTATAGCAATCAGCCCCAGCATTTT,TRBJ1-5,NA,14,NA,TRBV20-1
CSAGTGGMDQPQHF,TGCAGCGCCGGGACAGGGGGCATGGATCAGCCCCAGCATTTT,TRBJ1-5,NA,14,TRBD1,TRBV29-1
CASSLTNRGRIYKQYF,TGTGCCAGCAGCTTAACCAACAGGGGGAGGATCTACAAGCAGTACTTC,TRBJ2-7,NA,16,TRBD1,TRBV11-2
CSAPSGATLGDTQYF,TGCAGTGCCCCGAGCGGCGCTACCCTTGGAGATACGCAGTATTTT,TRBJ2-3,NA,15,NA,TRBV20-1
CASSQGRVNTGELFF,TGTGCCAGCAGCCAAGGCAGGGTGAACACCGGGGAGCTGTTTTTT,TRBJ2-2,NA,15,NA,TRBV25-1
CSVVSTVYGYTF,TGCAGCGTTGTGTCGACGGTGTATGGCTACACCTTC,TRBJ1-2,many,12,NA,TRBV29-1
CASSYVSGGFGTEAFF,TGTGCCAGCAGTTACGTTAGTGGGGGATTCGGCACTGAAGCTTTCTTT,TRBJ1-1,few,16,NA,TRBV10-3
CASSSTFFNYEQYF,TGTGCCAGCAGCTCTACGTTTTTCAACTACGAGCAGTACTTC,TRBJ2-7,few,14,NA,TRBV7-2
CASSQDYRSYEQYF,TGCGCCAGCAGCCAAGATTACAGGTCCTACGAGCAGTACTTC,TRBJ2-7,NA,14,NA,TRBV4-3
CASILTAGANVLTF,TGTGCCAGCATCCTCACAGCTGGGGCCAACGTCCTGACTTTC,TRBJ2-6,NA,14,NA,TRBV2
CASSSGQGRHSPLHF,TGTGCCAGTAGTAGCGGACAGGGGAGGCATTCACCCCTCCACTTT,TRBJ1-6,NA,15,TRBD1,TRBV19
CASSSRGEATNEKLFF,TGTGCCAGCAGCTCACGGGGCGAGGCAACTAATGAAAAACTGTTTTTT,TRBJ1-4,many,16,NA,TRBV7-2
CASMGRSSYEQYF,TGTGCCAGCATGGGGAGGAGCTCCTACGAGCAGTACTTC,TRBJ2-7,NA,13,NA,TRBV2
CASSLVWTHQETQYF,TGTGCCAGCAGCTTAGTTTGGACCCACCAAGAGACCCAGTACTTC,TRBJ2-5,NA,15,NA,TRBV7-8
CASSLIAGVEKLFF,TGTGCCAGCAGCTTAATAGCCGGGGTCGAGAAACTGTTTTTT,TRBJ1-4,few,14,NA,TRBV7-9
CSARVGQVGGTQHF,TGCAGTGCTAGAGTCGGACAGGTCGGAGGGACCCAGCATTTT,TRBJ1-5,NA,14,TRBD1,TRBV20-1
CATSRGGGGAGGSETQYF,TGTGCCACCAGCAGAGGAGGGGGAGGAGCGGGAGGTTCGGAGACCCAGTACTTC,TRBJ2-5,many,18,TRBD2,TRBV15
CATSRESGGAGYGYTF,TGTGCCACCAGCAGAGAATCGGGGGGCGCGGGCTATGGCTACACCTTC,TRBJ1-2,many,16,NA,TRBV15
CSARDVRPKQETQYF,TGCAGTGCTAGAGATGTTAGACCCAAACAAGAGACCCAGTACTTC,TRBJ2-5,few,15,NA,TRBV20-1
CASSFGQGGVVDSPLHF,TGTGCCAGCTCATTCGGACAGGGTGGTGTCGTCGATTCACCCCTCCACTTT,TRBJ1-6,NA,17,TRBD1,TRBV25-1
CASSEAGMDTEAFF,TGTGCCAGCAGTGAAGCAGGTATGGACACTGAAGCTTTCTTT,TRBJ1-1,many,14,NA,TRBV2
CAGRTGGNQPQHF,TGTGCCGGGCGGACAGGGGGCAATCAGCCCCAGCATTTT,TRBJ1-5,NA,13,TRBD1,TRBV24-1
CASSLGGDRGEAFF,TGTGCCAGCAGCTTAGGGGGGGACAGGGGAGAAGCTTTCTTT,TRBJ1-1,NA,14,TRBD1,TRBV7-9
CASSFPLYYGYTF,TGTGCCAGCAGTTTTCCCCTCTACTATGGCTACACCTTC,TRBJ1-2,many,13,NA,TRBV12-3/TRBV12-4
CASSAGRGGYNEAFF,TGTGCCAGCAGCGCAGGGAGGGGGGGATACAATGAAGCTTTCTTT,TRBJ1-1,NA,15,NA,TRBV9
CASSSPVQETQYF,TGTGCCAGCAGCTCACCAGTACAAGAGACCCAGTACTTC,TRBJ2-5,many,13,NA,TRBV7-2
CSVRGQGSTGELFF,TGCAGCGTTCGAGGACAGGGTTCCACCGGGGAGCTGTTTTTT,TRBJ2-2,NA,14,TRBD1,TRBV29-1
CASSPVGQGRALHF,TGTGCCAGCAGCCCCGTGGGACAGGGGAGGGCCCTCCACTTT,TRBJ1-6,NA,14,TRBD1,TRBV2
CASSQDLGRSNSPLHF,TGCGCCAGCAGCCAAGATCTCGGACGGAGTAATTCACCCCTCCACTTT,TRBJ1-6,NA,16,NA,TRBV4-3
CASSFPGGGNGYTF,TGTGCCAGCAGTTTCCCAGGGGGCGGGAATGGCTACACCTTC,TRBJ1-2,NA,14,TRBD1,TRBV2
CASSQEQGRVYGYTF,TGCGCCAGCAGCCAAGAGCAGGGAAGGGTGTATGGCTACACCTTC,TRBJ1-2,NA,15,NA,TRBV7-9
CASAIRDNTEEAFF,TGTGCCAGCGCAATCCGGGATAATACGGAGGAAGCTTTCTTT,TRBJ1-1,many,14,NA,TRBV2
CASSARADRGPYEQYF,TGTGCCAGCAGTGCTAGAGCGGACAGGGGGCCCTACGAGCAGTACTTC,TRBJ2-7,NA,16,TRBD1,TRBV2
CASSETNRGYTF,TGTGCCAGTAGTGAGACTAACAGGGGCTACACCTTC,TRBJ1-2,many,12,NA,TRBV19